This T cell receptor (beta chain) was sequenced in a study of blood T cell repertoires in COVID-19. Using immunoSEQ multiplex PCR, the repertoire was profiled, and TCRdb retains in-frame clones only, with some absent. Among 100,000 to 120,000 clones listed, 80% to 85% were seen once. With 7 bases clipped from V and 4 bases from J, the junction kept 4 bases outside the gene matches. CDR3 length: 14 amino acids. CDR1 MNHEY and CDR2 SVGAGI come from the germline V gene. The chain joins TRBV6-5 to TRBJ1-6; 7 bases map to TRBD1. The sequence came from a woman older than 75 with acute or convalescent COVID-19. Sequencing was performed on peripheral blood. The CDR3 loop reads CASNSGQYNSPLHF. For the CDR3, the DNA is TGTGCCAGCAATTCGGGACAGTATAATTCACCCCTCCACTTT.